Here is one T cell receptor (beta chain) with its context. Adolescents were screened for latent TB by skin test and IGRA. These data are taken from a study of T cells in tuberculosis. Study in general: The T cells targeted glucose monomycolate, a mycobacterial lipid, via CD1B.

V lost 4 bases and J lost 3; bases outside the gene matches: 6. This CDR3 has 14 residues. Per germline, CDR1 MNHNS and CDR2 SASEGT. The method was immunoSEQ multiplex PCR; TCRdb's version includes in-frame clones alone and lacks a portion of them. The repertoire has over 25,000 clones, 90% of them found once; the top ten carry roughly 6%. This receptor was obtained from a donor aged 10-35 years with latent tuberculosis or without tuberculosis infection. The V gene is TRBV6-1, the J gene TRBJ2-7, with 7 positions matching TRBD1. The sample taken for sequencing was PBMCs. The CDR3 protein is CASSGRTGRYEQYF. The DNA for the CDR3 is TGTGCCAGCAGTGGTCGGACAGGACGCTACGAGCAGTACTTC.